This T cell receptor (beta chain) is from a study of CD8 T cells in ankylosing spondylitis. General study points: Within ankylosing spondylitis blood, a TCR beta motif made up of seven to nine highly homologous variants appeared to be characteristic. Enrichment of disease-linked clones was reportedly significant in matched ankylosing spondylitis synovial fluid. Certain motif variants had earlier been reported in reactive arthritis synovial fluid and blood.

Using quantitative 5'-RACE with molecular barcodes, the authors made TCR beta libraries. One entry per CDR3 protein results from TCRdb running MiXCR on the 5' RACE reads. The table shows 220,000 or so distinct CDR3 sequences, with over 9.5% occurring only once. The CDR3 consists of 15 residues. Germline V gives CDR1 SEHNR, CDR2 FQNEAQ (reference sequence). With 5 bases clipped from V and 3 bases from J, the junction kept 6 bases outside the gene matches. With respect to this clonotype: As yet, its antigen is unknown.

This sequence joins TRBV7-9 and TRBJ2-2; TRBD2 agrees at 7 bases. This TCR derives from a male donor with ankylosing spondylitis or in good health (not recorded which). The source material was blood, either unsorted or a sorted T cell fraction (not recorded which). The CDR3 here is CASSARTSDTGELFF. As DNA, the CDR3 is TGTGCCAGCAGCGCCCGGACTAGTGACACCGGGGAGCTGTTTTTT. The variable domain in full, with the rest retrieved from reference TRBV7-9 and TRBJ2-2, is DTGVSQNPRHKITKRGQNVTFRCDPISEHNRLYWYRQTLGQGPEFLTYFQNEAQLEKSRLLSDRFSAERPKGSFSTLEIQRTEQGDSAMYLCASSARTSDTGELFFGEGSRLTVL.